Here is one T cell receptor (beta chain) with its context. The data stem from a study of T cell repertoires in cytomegalovirus infection. Study-level information: It can be stated that public TCR beta signatures indicated CMV infection as well as a matching HLA type.

TCRdb processed the reads anew with MiXCR; each CDR3 protein has one entry. The sample lists roughly 720,000 distinct CDR3 sequences; 35% were seen once. Germline loops: CDR1 SGHVS, CDR2 FNYEAQ. This CDR3 contains 16 residues. Trimming stripped 1 base from V and 0 bases from J, with 9 bases between. Sequenced material: PBMCs. The genes are TRBV7-6 and TRBJ2-2, with D uncertain. This sequence originates from a human donor in good health (CMV status not recorded). Some clones in this sample may be carry-over from other donors' samples. For the CDR3, the DNA is TGTGCCAGCAGCTTAGAAGTAGACTCGAACACCGGGGAGCTGTTTTTT. Its protein is CASSLEVDSNTGELFF.